The present T cell receptor beta chain was sequenced within a study of T cells in Graves' hyperthyroidism and ophthalmopathy. The CDR3 extends over 14 amino acids. The germline gives CDR1 MDHEN, CDR2 SYDVKM. With 4 bases removed from V and 3 bases from J, the gap between germline ends came to 13 bases. The sample holds a few counts of this clonotype. Hyperthyroidism in the patients, aged 18 to 65, was newly diagnosed and under 2 months in duration. TCR beta CDR3 sequences were amplified from RNA transcripts. TCR CDR3 regions were first amplified by RT-PCR with HTBI primers. One entry per CDR3 protein, called by TCRdb with MiXCR from the multiplex PCR reads. This table has about 350,000 distinct CDR3 sequences, roughly 13% appearing once.

This sequence originates from a woman aged 25 to 39 with Graves' hyperthyroidism. Input material: blood. This rearrangement joins TRBV28 to TRBJ2-7, with D possibly being TRBD2 (8 bases). The CDR3 region is CASSYRGLGYEQYF. CDR3 bases: TGTGCCAGCAGTTACAGGGGACTAGGCTACGAGCAGTACTTC.